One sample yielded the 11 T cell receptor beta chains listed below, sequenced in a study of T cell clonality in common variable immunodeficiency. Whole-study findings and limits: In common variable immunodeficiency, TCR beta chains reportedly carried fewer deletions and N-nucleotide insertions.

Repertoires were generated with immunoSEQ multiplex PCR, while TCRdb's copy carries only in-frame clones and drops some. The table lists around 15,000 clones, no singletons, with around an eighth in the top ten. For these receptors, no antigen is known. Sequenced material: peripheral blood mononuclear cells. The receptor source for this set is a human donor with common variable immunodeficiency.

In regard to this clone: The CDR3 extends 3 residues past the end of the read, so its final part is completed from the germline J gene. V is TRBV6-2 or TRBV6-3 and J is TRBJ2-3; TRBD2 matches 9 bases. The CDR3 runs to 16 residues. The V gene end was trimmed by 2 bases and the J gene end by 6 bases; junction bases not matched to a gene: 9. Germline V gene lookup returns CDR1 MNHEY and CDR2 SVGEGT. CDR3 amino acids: CASSYGAGGPWDTQYF. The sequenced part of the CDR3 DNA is TGTGCCAGCAGTTACGGGGCGGGGGGGCCATGGGATACG.

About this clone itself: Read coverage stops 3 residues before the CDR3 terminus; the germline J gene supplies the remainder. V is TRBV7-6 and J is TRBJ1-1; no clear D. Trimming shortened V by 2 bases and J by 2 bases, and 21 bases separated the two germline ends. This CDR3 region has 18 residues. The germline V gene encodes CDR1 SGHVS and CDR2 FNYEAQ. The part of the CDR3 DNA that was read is TGTGCCAGCAGCTTATCCCCAGCCCCCGCAGGCAAAAACACTGAA. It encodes CASSLSPAPAGKNTE. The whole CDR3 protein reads CASSLSPAPAGKNTEAFF.

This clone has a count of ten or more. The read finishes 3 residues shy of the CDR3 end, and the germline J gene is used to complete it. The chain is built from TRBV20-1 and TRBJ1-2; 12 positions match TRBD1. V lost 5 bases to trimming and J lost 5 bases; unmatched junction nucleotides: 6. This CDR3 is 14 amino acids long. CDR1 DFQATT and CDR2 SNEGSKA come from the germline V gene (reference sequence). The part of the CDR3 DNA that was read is TGCAGTGCTGACCGGGACAGGGGGCTGTATGGC. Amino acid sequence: CSADRDRGLYG. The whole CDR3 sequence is CSADRDRGLYGYTF.

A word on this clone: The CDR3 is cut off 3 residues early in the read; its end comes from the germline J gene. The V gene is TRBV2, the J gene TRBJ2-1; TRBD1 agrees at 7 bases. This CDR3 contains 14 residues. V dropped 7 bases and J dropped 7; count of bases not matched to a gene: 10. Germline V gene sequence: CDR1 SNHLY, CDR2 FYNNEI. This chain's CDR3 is CASTYNRQGNEQFF. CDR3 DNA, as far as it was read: TGTGCCAGCACCTACAATCGACAGGGAAATGAG.

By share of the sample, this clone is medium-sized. The CDR3 DNA, read in part, is TGTGCCAGCATGGGAGACGGACTCTTCCTCATGAACACTGAA. It translates to CASMGDGLFLMNTE. The CDR3 in full is CASMGDGLFLMNTEAFF. The rearrangement links TRBV2 to TRBJ1-1; D ambiguous. The observed sequence ends 3 residues before the CDR3 terminus, with the missing tail filled in from the germline J gene. The CDR3 extends over 17 amino acids. Per germline, CDR1 SNHLY and CDR2 FYNNEI. V shed 7 bases and J shed 0 bases, with 21 bases lying between them.

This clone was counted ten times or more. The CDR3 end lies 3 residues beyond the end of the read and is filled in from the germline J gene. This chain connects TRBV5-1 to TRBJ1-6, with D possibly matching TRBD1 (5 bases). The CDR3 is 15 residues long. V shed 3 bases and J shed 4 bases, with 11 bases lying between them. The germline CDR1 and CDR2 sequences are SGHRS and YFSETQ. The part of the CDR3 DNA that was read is TGCGCCAGCAGCTCGTCGACAGCTTATAATTCACCC. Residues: CASSSSTAYNSP. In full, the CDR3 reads CASSSSTAYNSPLHF.

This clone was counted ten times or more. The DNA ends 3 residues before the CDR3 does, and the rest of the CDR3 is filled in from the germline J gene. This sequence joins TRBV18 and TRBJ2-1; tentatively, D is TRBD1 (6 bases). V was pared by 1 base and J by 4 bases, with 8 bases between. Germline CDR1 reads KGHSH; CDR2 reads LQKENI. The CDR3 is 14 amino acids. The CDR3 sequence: CASSPQQGYNEQFF. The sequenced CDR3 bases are TGTGCCAGCTCACCACAACAGGGTTACAATGAG.

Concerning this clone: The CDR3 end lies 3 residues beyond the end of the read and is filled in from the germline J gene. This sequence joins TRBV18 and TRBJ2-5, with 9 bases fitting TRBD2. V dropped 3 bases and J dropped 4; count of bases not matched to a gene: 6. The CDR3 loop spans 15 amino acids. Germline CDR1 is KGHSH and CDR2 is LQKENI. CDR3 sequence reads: CASSPLPGLAETQYF. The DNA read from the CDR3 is TGTGCCAGCTCACCCCTTCCGGGACTAGCAGAGACC.

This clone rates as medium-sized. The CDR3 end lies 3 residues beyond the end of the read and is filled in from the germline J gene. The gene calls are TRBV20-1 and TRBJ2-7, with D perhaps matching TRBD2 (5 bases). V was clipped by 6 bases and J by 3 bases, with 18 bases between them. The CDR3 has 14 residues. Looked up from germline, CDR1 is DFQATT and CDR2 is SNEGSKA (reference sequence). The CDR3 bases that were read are TGCAGTGCGGAGAGGGCTTTGAGTATCTACGAG. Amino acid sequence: CSAERALSIYE. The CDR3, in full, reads CSAERALSIYEQYF.

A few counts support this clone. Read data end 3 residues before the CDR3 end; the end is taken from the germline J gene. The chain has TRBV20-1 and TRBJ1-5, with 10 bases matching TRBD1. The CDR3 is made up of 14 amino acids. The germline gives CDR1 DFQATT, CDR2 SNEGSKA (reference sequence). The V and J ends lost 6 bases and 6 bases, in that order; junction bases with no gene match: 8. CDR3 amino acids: CSAERGDRGQPQHF. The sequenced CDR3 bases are TGCAGTGCCGAGCGCGGGGACAGGGGTCAGCCC.

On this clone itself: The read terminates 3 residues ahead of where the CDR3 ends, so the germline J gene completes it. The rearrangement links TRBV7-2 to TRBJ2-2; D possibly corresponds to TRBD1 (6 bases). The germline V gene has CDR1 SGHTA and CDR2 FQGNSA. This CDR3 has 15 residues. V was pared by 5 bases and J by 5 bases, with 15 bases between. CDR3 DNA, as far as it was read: TGTGCCAGCAGCCTCCTAGGGGGTGGGACCGGGGAG. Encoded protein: CASSLLGGGTGE. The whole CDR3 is CASSLLGGGTGELFF. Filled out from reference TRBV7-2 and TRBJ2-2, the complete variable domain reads GAGVSQSPSNKVTEKGKDVELRCDPISGHTALYWYRQSLGQGLEFLIYFQGNSAPDKSGLPSDRFSAERTGGSVSTLTIQRTQQEDSAVYLCASSLLGGGTGELFFGEGSRLTVL.